The 10 T cell receptor beta chains listed next were all sequenced from one sample in a study of shared clonotypes between healthy human individuals. Sequencing used immunoSEQ multiplex PCR; TCRdb keeps in-frame clones, though not all of them. The sample lists around 2.1 million clones, under 97% occurring once. The sequenced material came from naive CD4+ T cells sorted from blood. The subset was: CD45RA+ positively selected. The receptors were sampled from a man younger than 35 in good health.

This sequence joins TRBV6-6 and TRBJ2-7, with D unresolved. Trimming shortened V by 8 bases and J by 3 bases, and 17 bases separated the two germline ends. The CDR3 length is 14 residues. From germline, CDR1 is MNHNY and CDR2 SVGAGI (reference sequence). The CDR3 spells CASHRVSGRYEQYF. Here the CDR3 DNA reads TGTGCCAGCCACCGGGTCTCTGGACGCTACGAGCAGTACTTC.

J is TRBJ1-1 and V is TRBV2; D remains unclear. Deletions cut 3 bases from V and 0 bases from J, with 5 bases between. The germline gives CDR1 SNHLY, CDR2 FYNNEI. The CDR3 loop spans 13 amino acids. CDR3 in DNA: TGTGCCAGCAGTGATGAGCTGAACACTGAAGCTTTCTTT. As protein: CASSDELNTEAFF.

The chain recombines TRBV7-9 with TRBJ2-3; D is uncertain. The germline gives CDR1 SEHNR, CDR2 FQNEAQ (reference sequence). V was shortened by 2 bases and J by 0 bases, with 9 bases between the two germline ends. The CDR3 has 15 amino acids. This chain's CDR3 is CASSLLAPSTDTQYF. DNA for the CDR3: TGTGCCAGCAGCTTATTAGCACCCAGCACAGATACGCAGTATTTT. The full variable domain, with the rest looked up from reference TRBV7-9 and TRBJ2-3, is DTGVSQNPRHKITKRGQNVTFRCDPISEHNRLYWYRQTLGQGPEFLTYFQNEAQLEKSRLLSDRFSAERPKGSFSTLEIQRTEQGDSAMYLCASSLLAPSTDTQYFGPGTRLTVL.

This clone was picked up one time. J is TRBJ1-1 and V is TRBV4-3; 8 bases align to TRBD1. This CDR3 is 14 amino acids long. V dropped 4 bases and J dropped 2; count of bases not matched to a gene: 3. The V gene's germline CDR1 is LGHNA and CDR2 YSLEER. CDR3 in DNA: TGCGCCAGCAGCCCGGGACAGGTTAACACTGAAGCTTTCTTT. Protein: CASSPGQVNTEAFF.

CDR3 loop: CASSARDFQETQYF. The CDR3 DNA reads as TGTGCCAGCAGCGCAAGGGACTTCCAAGAGACCCAGTACTTC. This chain uses TRBV7-8 with TRBJ2-5; a possible D gene is TRBD2 (6 bases). The CDR3 length is 14 residues. Germline-derived CDR1 and CDR2 are SGHVS and FQNEAQ. Trimming removed 5 bases from V and 1 base from J, with 11 bases in between. Looking up the rest from reference TRBV7-8 and TRBJ2-5 gives the full variable domain: GAGVSQSPRYKVAKRGQDVALRCDPISGHVSLFWYQQALGQGPEFLTYFQNEAQLDKSGLPSDRFFAERPEGSVSTLKIQRTQQEDSAVYLCASSARDFQETQYFGPGTRLLVL.

V and J are TRBV19 and TRBJ1-4; possibly TRBD1 for D (6 bases). V lost 1 base and J lost 0, with 18 bases in between. The CDR3 extends over 19 amino acids. Germline V lookup: CDR1 LNHDA, CDR2 SQIVND (reference sequence). CDR3 DNA sequence: TGTGCCAGTAGTATAGGACAGGCAGGGCCGTTTGCAACTAATGAAAAACTGTTTTTT. It translates to CASSIGQAGPFATNEKLFF.

The chain recombines TRBV5-8 with TRBJ1-1; TRBD1 matches at 7 bases. Per the germline V gene, CDR1 is SGHTS and CDR2 is YDEGEE. The CDR3 spans 13 residues. The V segment lost 3 bases and the J segment 2 bases; nucleotides outside the gene matches: 1. CDR3 sequence reads: CASSWDRNTEAFF. The CDR3 nucleotides are TGTGCCAGCAGCTGGGACAGAAACACTGAAGCTTTCTTT.

V usage is TRBV4-1 and J usage is TRBJ1-3; 9 positions agree with TRBD1. The germline V gene encodes CDR1 MGHRA and CDR2 YSYEKL. The trim removed 0 bases at V and 5 bases at J, leaving 8 bases unmatched. There are 17 residues in the CDR3. The CDR3 sequence: CASSQDLNRGLRNTIYF. CDR3 sequence (DNA): TGCGCCAGCAGCCAAGATCTCAACAGGGGGCTTAGAAACACCATATATTTT.

The chain uses TRBV25-1 and TRBJ2-7, with D possibly matching TRBD2 (6 bases). This CDR3 contains 15 residues. From germline, CDR1 is MGHDK and CDR2 SYGVNS. Trimming stripped 6 bases from V and 0 bases from J, with 15 bases between. The DNA for the CDR3 is TGTGCCAGCAGACCCGGTGGACTAAGCTCCTACGAGCAGTACTTC. This sequence encodes CASRPGGLSSYEQYF.

The chain couples TRBV5-1 to TRBJ2-1; TRBD2 agrees at 13 bases. The CDR3 sequence is 16 residues long. Germline CDR1 reads SGHRS; CDR2 reads YFSETQ. V dropped 5 bases and J dropped 8; count of bases not matched to a gene: 10. The CDR3 here is CASSQGLAGAVDEQFF. The CDR3 DNA follows: TGCGCCAGCAGTCAAGGACTAGCGGGGGCAGTTGATGAGCAGTTCTTC.